A selection of T cell receptor beta chains follows, all from one sample in a study of early T cells in non-severe SARS-CoV-2 infection. TCRdb reanalysed the 5' RACE reads using MiXCR and keeps one entry per CDR3 protein. The table includes tens of thousands of distinct CDR3 sequences, approximately 8.9% detected once. The specimen was whole blood. These receptors all stem from an adult who was a healthcare worker with PCR-confirmed SARS-CoV-2 infection or an uninfected control (not recorded which). CDR3s include the opening cysteine and the closing phenylalanine or tryptophan. Each record gives: clone size, V gene, J gene, D gene, CDR3 DNA, CDR3 protein. D genes are given only for firm matches. Rows may omit the clone size; those that give it use once, few, many or a size class.

few	TRBV28	TRBJ2-1	.	TGTGCCAGCAGTTTTGGTAGCTCCTACAATGAGCAGTTCTTC	CASSFGSSYNEQFF
many	TRBV29-1	TRBJ2-3	.	TGCAGCCACCTCACTAGGAGCGATACGCAGTATTTT	CSHLTRSDTQYF
few	TRBV29-1	TRBJ1-5	.	TGCAGCGTTGACACCGGACTCAATCAGCCCCAGCATTTT	CSVDTGLNQPQHF
few	TRBV5-1	TRBJ2-5	TRBD2	TGCGCCAGCAGCTTGAGTGGGTCTAGCGGCCAAGAGACCCAGTACTTC	CASSLSGSSGQETQYF
many	TRBV6-6	TRBJ2-3	.	TGTGCCAGCACCCCCCGGGGGTCTATGAGGGTGGGAGATACGCAGTATTTT	CASTPRGSMRVGDTQYF
many	TRBV6-5	TRBJ2-3	.	TGTGCCAGCGGAGGGCGAAACCTAGCGACAGATACGCAGTATTTT	CASGGRNLATDTQYF
few	TRBV7-6	TRBJ2-2	.	TGTGCCAGCAGCCGGACAGTAGGCACCGGGGAGCTGTTTTTT	CASSRTVGTGELFF
many	TRBV3-1	TRBJ1-3	.	TGTGCCAGCAGCACCGATATCTCGGAGGGAAACACCATATATTTT	CASSTDISEGNTIYF
.	TRBV20-1	TRBJ1-1	.	TGCAGTGCCGCCAGGGACGGAAACACTGAAGCTTTCTTT	CSAARDGNTEAFF
.	TRBV20-1	TRBJ1-6	.	TGCAGTGCTAGATTCGGGAAAAACTCACCCCTCCACTTT	CSARFGKNSPLHF
many	TRBV6-4	TRBJ2-3	.	TGTGCCAGCAGTGACACTTCAGGGTCTAGCACAGATACGCAGTATTTT	CASSDTSGSSTDTQYF
.	TRBV7-2	TRBJ1-1	.	TGTGCCAGCAGCTCGTGGGGGCTTTACACTGAAGCTTTCTTT	CASSSWGLYTEAFF
many	TRBV18	TRBJ2-1	.	TGTGCCAGCTCACCAGGGCTAGATACCTACAATGAGCAGTTCTTC	CASSPGLDTYNEQFF
many	TRBV6-5	TRBJ1-5	.	TGTGCCAGCAGTCCCCAAGGGGCTTCGAGCAATCAGCCCCAGCATTTT	CASSPQGASSNQPQHF
few	TRBV4-3	TRBJ1-5	.	TGCGCCAGCAGCCAAGATTCGGGGTGGGAGCAGCCCCAGCATTTT	CASSQDSGWEQPQHF
many	TRBV11-2	TRBJ1-2	TRBD1	TGTGCCAGCAGCTTAGTCCCCGGGACAGGGGGCTACACCTTC	CASSLVPGTGGYTF
many	TRBV6-5	TRBJ1-1	TRBD1	TGTGCCAGCCTCAGGGGGCGGAACACTGAAGCTTTCTTT	CASLRGRNTEAFF
many	TRBV20-1	TRBJ2-3	.	TGCAGTGCTAGAAGGCCCACTTCCACAGATACGCAGTATTTT	CSARRPTSTDTQYF
.	TRBV20-1	TRBJ2-5	TRBD2	TGCAGCTCCGGCGGGGGGCACAAAGAGACCCAGTACTTC	CSSGGGHKETQYF
once	TRBV6-6	TRBJ1-1	TRBD1	TGTACCAGCAGGGCCCCCGGGACAGGGAACACTGAAGCTTTCTTT	CTSRAPGTGNTEAFF
.	TRBV7-8	TRBJ1-5	.	TGTGCCAGCAGCTTAGTCAGGGATATTCAGCCCCAGCATTTT	CASSLVRDIQPQHF
many	TRBV6-2/TRBV6-3	TRBJ1-3	TRBD1	TGTGCCAGCAGATATTCCGACAGGGGAGACGGAAACACCATATATTTT	CASRYSDRGDGNTIYF
many	TRBV7-2	TRBJ2-1	.	TGTGCCAGCAGCTTCCCCGTGGGGCGGTACAATGAGCAGTTCTTC	CASSFPVGRYNEQFF
many	TRBV19	TRBJ1-5	TRBD1	TGTGCCAGTAGATCGCACAGTCAGGGGGACAATCAGCCCCAGCATTTT	CASRSHSQGDNQPQHF
.	TRBV29-1	TRBJ2-1	.	TGCAGCGTTGATCCCCAGGGGATTGTGAATGAGCAGTTCTTC	CSVDPQGIVNEQFF
.	TRBV25-1	TRBJ2-7	.	TGTGCCAGCCGCCGGGACGGTCTTAGTTACGAGCAGTACTTC	CASRRDGLSYEQYF
many	TRBV5-1	TRBJ1-6	TRBD1	TGCGCCAGCAGCCCCGGACAGGGCTATAATTCACCCCTCCACTTT	CASSPGQGYNSPLHF
.	TRBV7-9	TRBJ2-1	.	TGTGCCAGCAGCCCAGCCAGCGAGAGCTCCTACAATGAGCAGTTCTTC	CASSPASESSYNEQFF
many	TRBV7-8	TRBJ2-1	TRBD2	TGTGCCAGCAGTTCCCCCGCCAGCGGGGGGTTCAATGAGCAGTTCTTC	CASSSPASGGFNEQFF
few	TRBV6-1	TRBJ1-2	.	TGTGCCAGCAGTGATTTCAGCGTATATGGCTACACCTTC	CASSDFSVYGYTF
many	TRBV20-1	TRBJ1-5	.	TGCAGTGCTAGAGCTCGTACAGGGAGCAATCAGCCCCAGCATTTT	CSARARTGSNQPQHF
many	TRBV20-1	TRBJ1-5	.	TGCAGTGCTAGAACGACAGGTTTGAATCAGCCCCAGCATTTT	CSARTTGLNQPQHF
many	TRBV30	TRBJ1-1	.	TGTGCCTGGAAAGAATACGGCAACACTGAAGCTTTCTTT	CAWKEYGNTEAFF
many	TRBV13	TRBJ1-1	.	TGTGCCAGCAGCTTAGGCCGGGGGCTGAACACTGAAGCTTTCTTT	CASSLGRGLNTEAFF
.	TRBV27	TRBJ1-6	.	TGTGCCAGCAGTTTACAACGCAGTAATTCACCCCTCCACTTT	CASSLQRSNSPLHF
many	TRBV5-8	TRBJ1-1	.	TGTGCCAGCATCCGTAGGGCAGTTATTCACACTGAAGCTTTCTTT	CASIRRAVIHTEAFF
.	TRBV5-1	TRBJ2-7	.	TGCGCCAGCAGCTTGGAGTCCGGGGGCCCTTCCTGCGAGCAGTACTTC	CASSLESGGPSCEQYF
many	TRBV11-2	TRBJ2-7	.	TGTGCCAGCAGCTTAGGGACCACCTACGAGCAGTACTTC	CASSLGTTYEQYF
many	TRBV20-1	TRBJ1-1	TRBD1	TGCAGTGCTAATAGTTGGGACAGGGGGAGTCCTGAAGCTTTCTTT	CSANSWDRGSPEAFF
many	TRBV15	TRBJ2-7	TRBD2	TGTGCCACCAGCTCCCCGGGACTAGCGGGGGTGTACGAGCAGTACTTC	CATSSPGLAGVYEQYF
many	TRBV20-1	TRBJ1-2	TRBD1	TGCAGTGCTTTACAGGGGGAAGGCTACACCTTC	CSALQGEGYTF
.	TRBV13	TRBJ1-1	TRBD1	TGTGCCAGCAGCTTAGTCCACAGGGGCGTTGAAGCTTTCTTT	CASSLVHRGVEAFF
.	TRBV7-8	TRBJ2-5	TRBD2	TGTGCCAGCAGCCCTTGGACTAGCGAAGAGACCCAGTACTTC	CASSPWTSEETQYF
.	TRBV28	TRBJ1-2	.	TGTGCCAGCAGTCCCGGACGGCGCTATGGCTACACCTTC	CASSPGRRYGYTF
.	TRBV9	TRBJ2-7	.	TGTGCCAGCAGCGTAGCCGGGGGCCCCTGGCAGCAGTACTTC	CASSVAGGPWQQYF
medium-sized	TRBV7-9	TRBJ2-3	.	TGTGCCAGCAGCTTTGGGACAGATACGCAGTATTTT	CASSFGTDTQYF
many	TRBV29-1	TRBJ1-1	.	TGCAGCGTTGAGACCCTTACATGGGTGAACACTGAAGCTTTCTTT	CSVETLTWVNTEAFF
.	TRBV2	TRBJ2-3	.	TGTGCCAGCAGGGGGCGGGGTGCGGATACGCAGTATTTT	CASRGRGADTQYF
once	TRBV27	TRBJ1-4	TRBD1	TGTGCCAGCAGTTCTTGGACAGGGAGTGGGAAAAAACTGTTTTTT	CASSSWTGSGKKLFF
many	TRBV20-1	TRBJ1-5	.	TGCAGTGCTAGAGATAGGAAACAGATCAATCAGCCCCAGCATTTT	CSARDRKQINQPQHF
.	TRBV30	TRBJ2-1	.	TGTGCCTGGAGTGTAGGTCACAGCTCCTACAATGAGCAGTTCTTC	CAWSVGHSSYNEQFF
few	TRBV2	TRBJ2-1	.	TGTGCCAGCAGTTTTTTAGGTGGGGCCCACAATGAGCAGTTCTTC	CASSFLGGAHNEQFF
few	TRBV21-1	TRBJ2-2	.	TGTGCCAACAGCAAAGGGGACAGGGAGGCCAACACCGGGGAGCTGTTTTTT	CANSKGDREANTGELFF